The clone carrying this TCR beta chain occurred a few times. Its antigen remains unknown. These data are taken from a study of identical twins. Overall study results and limits: Models underpredicted monozygotic twin sharing of out-of-frame TCR alpha.

The CDR3 is made up of 14 amino acids. Trimming took off 3 bases at V and 0 bases at J, with 9 bases between the two ends. Germline V lookup: CDR1 SGHRS, CDR2 YFSETQ. TCRdb re-analysed the 5' RACE reads in MiXCR, keeping a single row per CDR3 protein. The sample contains 450,000 or so distinct CDR3 sequences, approximately 15% of which appear only once. These data were also reused for a study on yellow fever vaccine responses in identical twins. Per that paper: Each twin's T cell response to the vaccine was reported to look partly convergent and partly personalized.

V usage is TRBV5-1 and J usage is TRBJ2-5; D is possibly TRBD1 (5 bases). The sequencing sample was made of CD4+ T cells sorted from blood. The receptor comes from a young woman in good health. CDR3 nucleotide sequence: TGCGCCAGCAGCTCTAGACAGTACCAAGAGACCCAGTACTTC. Protein product: CASSSRQYQETQYF. Combining the CDR3 with reference TRBV5-1 and TRBJ2-5 gives the whole variable domain KAGVTQTPRYLIKTRGQQVTLSCSPISGHRSVSWYQQTPGQGLQFLFEYFSETQRNKGNFPGRFSGRQFSNSRSEMNVSTLELGDSALYLCASSSRQYQETQYFGPGTRLLVL.